What follows are 9 T cell receptor beta chains derived from one specimen sequenced in a study of blood T cell repertoires in COVID-19. Sequencing used immunoSEQ multiplex PCR; TCRdb keeps in-frame clones, though not all of them. Seen here are around 56,000 clones, about 87% observed once, and the top ten hold approximately 6.9%. What was sequenced was peripheral blood. The receptors were gathered from a man aged 55-75 years with active or convalescent COVID-19.

The chain combines TRBV2 with TRBJ1-2, with D possibly matching TRBD1 (6 bases). V was cut by 7 bases and J by 4 bases, with 22 bases left in between. Looked up from germline, CDR1 is SNHLY and CDR2 is FYNNEI. The CDR3 is 16 amino acids. The CDR3 spells CASNLPGDPVGYGYTF. In nucleotides, the CDR3 is TGTGCCAGCAATTTACCAGGGGATCCGGTCGGCTATGGCTACACCTTC.

This clone has just one count. The rearrangement uses TRBV21-1 and TRBJ1-2; TRBD1, the D gene given by the table, was not confirmed from the DNA. TRBV21-1 is a pseudogene segment. CDR3 length equals 19 residues. The CDR3 DNA reads as TGTGCCAGCAGCAAAGGGGGGCTGTGTAAGGGACCCCCCTACTATGGCTACACCTTC. Its protein is CASSKGGLCKGPPYYGYTF.

This clone turned up a few times. This chain joins TRBV19 and TRBJ2-7; TRBD2 matches 9 bases. The CDR3 is 14 residues long. J was trimmed by 0 bases and V by 6 bases; bases with no gene match: 3. CDR1 and CDR2 from the germline V gene are LNHDA and SQIVND (reference sequence). CDR3 in amino acids: CASRLAGSSYEQYF. The DNA of the CDR3 is TGTGCCAGTAGGCTAGCGGGGAGCTCCTACGAGCAGTACTTC.

The rearrangement joins TRBV6-5 to TRBJ1-4, with 7 positions matching TRBD1. This CDR3 contains 14 residues. V trimming: 6 bases; J trimming: 7 bases; junction bases outside the gene matches: 8. Germline CDR1 is MNHEY and CDR2 is SVGAGI. The DNA for the CDR3 is TGTGCCAGCAGCCCCAGGGGGGCGGGTGAAAAACTGTTTTTT. Its translation is CASSPRGAGEKLFF.

In its sample, this clone was seen a few times. V gene TRBV6-5 combines with J gene TRBJ1-1; TRBD1 aligns across 9 bases. The V segment lost 8 bases and the J segment 4 bases; nucleotides outside the gene matches: 11. The CDR3 spans 15 residues. CDR1 and CDR2 (germline): MNHEY, SVGAGI. The CDR3 DNA reads TGTGCCAGCGGAACACAGGGGGCGTCGGGCACTGAAGCTTTCTTT. Its protein product is CASGTQGASGTEAFF.

In DNA, the CDR3 is TGTGCCAGCAGCTTACTGGAGGCCCAGTACTTC. Encoded protein: CASSLLEAQYF. This chain joins TRBV11-2 and TRBJ2-5, with D tentatively TRBD2 (5 bases). The CDR3 is 11 residues long. Trimming removed 2 bases at V and 9 bases at J, with 7 bases between. CDR1 and CDR2 (germline): SGHAT, FQNNGV.

The chain recombines TRBV5-4 with TRBJ2-1; the match to TRBD2 covers 10 bases. Germline V CDR1 and CDR2: SGHNT, YYREEE (reference sequence). J was trimmed by 0 bases and V by 4 bases; bases with no gene match: 4. This CDR3 is built from 16 residues. The CDR3 protein is CASSGTSESSYNEQFF. The CDR3 DNA reads TGTGCCAGCAGCGGGACTAGCGAATCCTCCTACAATGAGCAGTTCTTC.

The chain couples TRBV6-2 or TRBV6-3 to TRBJ1-1, with 7 nucleotides matching TRBD1. The CDR3 has 17 residues. Trimming took 2 bases from V and 4 from J; bases not matched to a gene: 13. Germline CDR1 is MNHEY and CDR2 is SVGEGT. CDR3 amino acids: CASSYLEGGSGGTEAFF. CDR3 nucleotides: TGTGCCAGCAGTTACCTCGAGGGAGGATCAGGGGGCACTGAAGCTTTCTTT.

This clone was detected only once. This chain links TRBV2 with TRBJ1-5; D gene ambiguous. The CDR3 runs to 14 residues. With 4 bases removed from V and 2 bases from J, the gap between germline ends came to 9 bases. In germline, CDR1 is SNHLY, CDR2 FYNNEI. CDR3 protein: CASSVDQGNQPQHF. The CDR3 region has the DNA TGTGCCAGCAGTGTAGACCAGGGCAATCAGCCCCAGCATTTT.